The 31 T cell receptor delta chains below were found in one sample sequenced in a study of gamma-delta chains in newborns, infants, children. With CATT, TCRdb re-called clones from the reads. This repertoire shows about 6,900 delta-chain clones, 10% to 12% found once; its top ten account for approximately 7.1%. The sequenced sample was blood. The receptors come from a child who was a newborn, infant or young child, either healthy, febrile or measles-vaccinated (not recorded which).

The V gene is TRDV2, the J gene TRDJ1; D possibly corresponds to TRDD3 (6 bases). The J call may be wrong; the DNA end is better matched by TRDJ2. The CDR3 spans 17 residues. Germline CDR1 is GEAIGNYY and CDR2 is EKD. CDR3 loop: CACDTVGGASYPYKLFF. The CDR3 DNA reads TGTGCCTGTGACACCGTCGGGGGAGCCTCTTACCCCTATAAACTCTTCTTT.

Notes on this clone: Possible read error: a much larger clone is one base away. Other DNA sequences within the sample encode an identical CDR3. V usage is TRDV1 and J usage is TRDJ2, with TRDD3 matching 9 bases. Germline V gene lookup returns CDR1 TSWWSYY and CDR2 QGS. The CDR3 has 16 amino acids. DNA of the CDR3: TGTGCTCTTGGTTCCTGGGGGATCTCGATGACAGCGCAACTCTTCTTT. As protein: CALGSWGISMTAQLFF.

For the CDR3, the DNA is TGTGCCTGTTTCCCTCTGTGGGATACTCGCTCTTCCGATAAACTCATCTTT. Protein: CACFPLWDTRSSDKLIF. The rearrangement joins TRDV2 to TRDJ1, with 7 positions matching TRDD3. V lost 6 bases to trimming and J lost 3 bases; unmatched junction nucleotides: 18. The CDR3 length is 17 residues. Per germline, CDR1 GEAIGNYY and CDR2 EKD.

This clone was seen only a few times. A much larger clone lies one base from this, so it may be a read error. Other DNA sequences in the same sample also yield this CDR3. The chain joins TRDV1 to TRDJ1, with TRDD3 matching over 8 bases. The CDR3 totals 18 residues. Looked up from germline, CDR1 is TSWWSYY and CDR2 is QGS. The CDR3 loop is CALLLPWGTIGYHDKLIF. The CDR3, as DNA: TGTGCTCTTCTACTTCCCTGGGGGACAATCGGCTACCACGATAAACTCATCTTC.

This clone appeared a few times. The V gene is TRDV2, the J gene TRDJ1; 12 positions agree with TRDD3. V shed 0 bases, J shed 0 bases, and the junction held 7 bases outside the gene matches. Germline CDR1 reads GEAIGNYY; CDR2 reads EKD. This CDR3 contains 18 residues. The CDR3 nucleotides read TGTGCCTGTGACACCGTGTCACTGGGGGATACTTACACCGATAAACTCATCTTT. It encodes CACDTVSLGDTYTDKLIF.

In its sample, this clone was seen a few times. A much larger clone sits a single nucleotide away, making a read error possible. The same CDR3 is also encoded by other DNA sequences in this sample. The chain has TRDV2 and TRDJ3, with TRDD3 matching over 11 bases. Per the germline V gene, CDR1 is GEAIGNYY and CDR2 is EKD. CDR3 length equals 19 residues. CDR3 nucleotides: TGTGCCTGTGACACTGGGGGATACGGGAGCTCCTGGGACACCCGGCAGATGTTTTTC. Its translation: CACDTGGYGSSWDTRQMFF.

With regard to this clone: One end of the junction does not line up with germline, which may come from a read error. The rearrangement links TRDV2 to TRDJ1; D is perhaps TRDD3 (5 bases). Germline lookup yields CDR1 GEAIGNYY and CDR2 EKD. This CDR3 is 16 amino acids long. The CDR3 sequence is CACDPVLAGGTDRLIF. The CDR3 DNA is TGTGCCTGTGATCCGGTACTGGCCGGAGGGACCGATAGACTCATCTTT.

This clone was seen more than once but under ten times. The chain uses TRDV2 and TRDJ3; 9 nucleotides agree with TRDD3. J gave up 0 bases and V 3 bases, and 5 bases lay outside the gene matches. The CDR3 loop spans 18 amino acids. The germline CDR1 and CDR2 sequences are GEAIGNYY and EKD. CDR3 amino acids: CACDYTGGSSWDTRQMFF. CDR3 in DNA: TGTGCCTGTGACTATACTGGGGGAAGCTCCTGGGACACCCGACAGATGTTTTTC.

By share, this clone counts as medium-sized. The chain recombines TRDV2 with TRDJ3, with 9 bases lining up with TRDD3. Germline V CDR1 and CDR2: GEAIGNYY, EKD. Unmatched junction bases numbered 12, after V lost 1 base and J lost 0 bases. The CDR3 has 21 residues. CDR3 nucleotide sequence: TGTGCCTGTGACACGGGTACTGGGGGAAGCCTGACCTCCTGGGACACCCGACAGATGTTTTTC. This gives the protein CACDTGTGGSLTSWDTRQMFF.

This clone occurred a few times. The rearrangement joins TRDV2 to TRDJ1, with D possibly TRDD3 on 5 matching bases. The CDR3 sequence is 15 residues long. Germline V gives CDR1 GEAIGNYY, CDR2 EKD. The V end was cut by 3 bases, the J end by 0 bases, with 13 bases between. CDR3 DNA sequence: TGTGCCTGTGACTCACCGGGGGCTGACACCGATAAACTCATCTTT. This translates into CACDSPGADTDKLIF.

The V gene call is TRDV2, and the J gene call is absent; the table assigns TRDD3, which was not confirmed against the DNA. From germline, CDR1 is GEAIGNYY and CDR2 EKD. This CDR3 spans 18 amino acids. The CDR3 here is CACDTMTNGGDATDKIIF. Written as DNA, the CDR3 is TGTGCCTGTGACACCATGACCAATGGGGGAGATGCGACCGATAAAATCATCTTT.

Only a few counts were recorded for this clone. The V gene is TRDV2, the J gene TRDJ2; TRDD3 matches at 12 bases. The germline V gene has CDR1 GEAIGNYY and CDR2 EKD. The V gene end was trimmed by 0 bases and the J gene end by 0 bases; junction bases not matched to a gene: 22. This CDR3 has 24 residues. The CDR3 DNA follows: TGTGCCTGTGACACCTTGTCCCCTACGCCTAATACTGGGGGATACTCGTCTTTGACAGCACAACTCTTCTTT. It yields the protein CACDTLSPTPNTGGYSSLTAQLFF.

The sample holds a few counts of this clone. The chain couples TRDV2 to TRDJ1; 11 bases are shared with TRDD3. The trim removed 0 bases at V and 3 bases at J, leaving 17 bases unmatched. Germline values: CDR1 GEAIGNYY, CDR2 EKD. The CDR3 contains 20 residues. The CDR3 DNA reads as TGTGCCTGTGACACCCTCTTGGTGGGGGATACGGATGCCACTTCCGATAAACTCATCTTT. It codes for CACDTLLVGDTDATSDKLIF.

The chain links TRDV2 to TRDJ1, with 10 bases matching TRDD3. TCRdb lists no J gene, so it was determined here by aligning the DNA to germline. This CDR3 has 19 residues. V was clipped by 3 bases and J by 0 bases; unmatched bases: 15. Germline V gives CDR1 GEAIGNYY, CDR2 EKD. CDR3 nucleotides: TGTGCCTGTGACGGACTGGGGGGGGGGGATACGGAGAACACCGATAAACTCATCTTT. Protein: CACDGLGGGDTENTDKLIF.

In DNA form, the CDR3 reads TGTGCCTGTGACTCGGTACTGAACCGGGGCACCGATAAACTCATCTTT. Encoded protein: CACDSVLNRGTDKLIF. The chain is built from TRDV2 and TRDJ1; D remains ambiguous. The CDR3 runs 16 residues. Germline CDR1 is GEAIGNYY and CDR2 is EKD. Deletions cut 3 bases from V and 1 base from J, with 17 bases between.

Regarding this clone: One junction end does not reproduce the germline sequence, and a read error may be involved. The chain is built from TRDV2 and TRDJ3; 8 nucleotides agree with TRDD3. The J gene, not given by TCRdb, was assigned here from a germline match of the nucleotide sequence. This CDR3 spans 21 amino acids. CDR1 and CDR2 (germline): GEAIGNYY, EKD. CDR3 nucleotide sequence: TGTGCCTGTGACACCGGAGGATTATCACTGGGGGGCTCCTGGGACACCCGAAAGATGTTTTTC. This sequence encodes CACDTGGLSLGGSWDTRKMFF.

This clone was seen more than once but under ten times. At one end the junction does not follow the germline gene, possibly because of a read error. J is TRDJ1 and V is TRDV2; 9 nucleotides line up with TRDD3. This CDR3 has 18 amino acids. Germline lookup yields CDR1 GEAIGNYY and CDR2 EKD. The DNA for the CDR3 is TGTGCCTGTGACACGCTGACTGGGGGACCCCGTAGGACCGATAAACCCATCTTT. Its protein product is CACDTLTGGPRRTDKPIF.

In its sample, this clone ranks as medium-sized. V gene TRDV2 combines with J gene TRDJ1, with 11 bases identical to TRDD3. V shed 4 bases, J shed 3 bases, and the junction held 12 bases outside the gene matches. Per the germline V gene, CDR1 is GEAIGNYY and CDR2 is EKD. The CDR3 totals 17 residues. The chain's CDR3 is CACDVLGDNRLADKLIF. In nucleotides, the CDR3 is TGTGCCTGTGATGTACTGGGGGATAATCGGTTGGCCGATAAACTCATCTTT.

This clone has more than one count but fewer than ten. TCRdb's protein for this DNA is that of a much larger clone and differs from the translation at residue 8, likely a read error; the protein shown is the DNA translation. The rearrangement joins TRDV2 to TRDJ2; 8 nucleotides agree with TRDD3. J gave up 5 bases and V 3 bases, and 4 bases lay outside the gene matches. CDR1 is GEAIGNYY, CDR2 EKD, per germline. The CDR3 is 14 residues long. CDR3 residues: CACDVLGGTAQLFF. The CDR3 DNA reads TGTGCCTGTGACGTACTGGGGGGTACAGCACAACTCTTCTTT.

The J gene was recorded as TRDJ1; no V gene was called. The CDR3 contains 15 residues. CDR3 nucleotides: TGTGCTCTTGGGGAATCACCGTCTCGGGCCGATAAACTCATCTTT. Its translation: CALGESPSRADKLIF.

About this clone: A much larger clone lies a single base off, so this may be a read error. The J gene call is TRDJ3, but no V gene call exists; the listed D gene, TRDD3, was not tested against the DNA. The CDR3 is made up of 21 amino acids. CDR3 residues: CACDSLGDRPHVSLDTRQMFF. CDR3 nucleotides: TGTGCCTGTGACTCTCTGGGGGACCGACCCCACGTCTCCTTGGACACCCGACAGATGTTTTTC.

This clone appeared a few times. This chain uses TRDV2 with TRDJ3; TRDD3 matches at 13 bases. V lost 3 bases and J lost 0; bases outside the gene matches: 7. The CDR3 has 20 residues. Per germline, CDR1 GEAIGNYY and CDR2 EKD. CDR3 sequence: CACDLLGDTAGSWDTRQMFF. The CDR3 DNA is TGTGCCTGTGACCTACTGGGGGATACGGCCGGCTCCTGGGACACCCGACAGATGTTTTTC.

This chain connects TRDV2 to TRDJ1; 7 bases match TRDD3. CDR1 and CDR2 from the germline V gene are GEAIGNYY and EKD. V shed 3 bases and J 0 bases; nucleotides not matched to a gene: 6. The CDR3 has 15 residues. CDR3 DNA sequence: TGTGCCTGTGACGGTCTGGGGGGACACACCGATAAACTCATCTTT. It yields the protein CACDGLGGHTDKLIF.

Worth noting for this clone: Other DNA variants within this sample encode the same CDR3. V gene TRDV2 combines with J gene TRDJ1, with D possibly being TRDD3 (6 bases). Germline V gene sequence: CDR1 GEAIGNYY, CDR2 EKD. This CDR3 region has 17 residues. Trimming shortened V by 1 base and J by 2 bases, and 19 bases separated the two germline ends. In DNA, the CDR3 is TGTGCCTGTGACACTGTCCTTTGGGGGCCCGGAACCGATAAACTCATCTTT. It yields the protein CACDTVLWGPGTDKLIF.

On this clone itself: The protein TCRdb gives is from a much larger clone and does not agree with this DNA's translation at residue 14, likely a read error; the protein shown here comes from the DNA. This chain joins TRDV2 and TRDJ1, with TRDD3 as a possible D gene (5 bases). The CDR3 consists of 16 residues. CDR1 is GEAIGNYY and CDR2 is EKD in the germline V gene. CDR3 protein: CACDIVGIPYTDKPIF. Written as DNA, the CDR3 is TGTGCCTGTGACATAGTAGGGATCCCGTACACCGATAAACCCATCTTT.

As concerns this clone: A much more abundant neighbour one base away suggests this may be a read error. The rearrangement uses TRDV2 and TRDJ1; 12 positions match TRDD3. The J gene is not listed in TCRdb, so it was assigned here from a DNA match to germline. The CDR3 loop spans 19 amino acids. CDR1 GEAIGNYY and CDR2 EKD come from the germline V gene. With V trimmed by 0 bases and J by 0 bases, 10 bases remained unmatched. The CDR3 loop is CACDTRNTGGYFNTDKLIF. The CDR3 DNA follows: TGTGCCTGTGACACCCGGAATACTGGGGGATACTTTAACACCGATAAACTCATCTTT.

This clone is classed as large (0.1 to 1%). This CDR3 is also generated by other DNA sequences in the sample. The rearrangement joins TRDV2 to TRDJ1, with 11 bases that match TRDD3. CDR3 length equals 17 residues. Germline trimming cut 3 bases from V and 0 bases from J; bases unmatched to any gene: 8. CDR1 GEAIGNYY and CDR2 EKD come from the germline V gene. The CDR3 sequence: CACDVLGDIGNTDKLIF. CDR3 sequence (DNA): TGTGCCTGTGACGTACTGGGGGATATTGGGAACACCGATAAACTCATCTTT.

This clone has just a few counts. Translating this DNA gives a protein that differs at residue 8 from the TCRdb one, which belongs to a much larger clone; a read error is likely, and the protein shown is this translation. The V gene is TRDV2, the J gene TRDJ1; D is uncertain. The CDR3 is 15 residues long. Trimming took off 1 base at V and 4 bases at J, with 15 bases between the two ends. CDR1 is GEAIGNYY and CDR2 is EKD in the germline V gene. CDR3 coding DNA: TGTGCCTGTGACACGGTCGATCCCCCGAGCGATAAACTCATCTTT. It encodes CACDTVDPPSDKLIF.

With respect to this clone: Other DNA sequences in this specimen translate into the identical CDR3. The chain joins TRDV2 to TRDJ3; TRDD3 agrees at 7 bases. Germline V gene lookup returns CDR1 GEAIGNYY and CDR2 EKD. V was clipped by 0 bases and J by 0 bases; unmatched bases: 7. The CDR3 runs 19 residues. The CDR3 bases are TGTGCCTGTGACACCGTAACTGGGGACCCCTCCTGGGACACCCGACAGATGTTTTTC. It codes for CACDTVTGDPSWDTRQMFF.

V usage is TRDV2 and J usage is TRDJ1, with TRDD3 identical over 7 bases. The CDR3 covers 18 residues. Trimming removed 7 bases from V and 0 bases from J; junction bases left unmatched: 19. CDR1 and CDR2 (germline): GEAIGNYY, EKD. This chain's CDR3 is CACVPIADWGAYTDKLIF. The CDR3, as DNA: TGTGCCTGCGTACCGATTGCCGACTGGGGAGCGTACACCGATAAACTCATCTTT.

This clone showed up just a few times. The CDR3 reads CACDTVGEPKYTDKLIF. CDR3 DNA sequence: TGTGCCTGTGACACAGTAGGGGAGCCGAAGTACACCGATAAACTCATCTTT. This rearrangement joins TRDV2 to TRDJ1, with D possibly matching TRDD3 (5 bases). V dropped 1 base and J dropped 0 bases, with 17 bases sitting between them. CDR1 GEAIGNYY and CDR2 EKD come from the germline V gene. The CDR3 extends over 17 amino acids.